A single sample gave rise to the 29 T cell receptor beta chains below, sequenced in a study of post-analysis software for immune sequencing data. The TCR beta cDNA libraries carried unique molecular identifiers. TCRdb re-analysed the PCR reads in MiXCR, keeping a single row per CDR3 protein. The repertoire includes approximately 770,000 distinct CDR3 sequences, about 43% of them detected once, and around 4.7% sits in the top ten. General observations from the study: Among four or five TRBV segments more frequent in patients than controls were TRBV5-6, TRBV5-1 and TRBV20-1.

Antigens for these TCRs are unknown. The sequenced sample consisted of blood. Receptor source: a girl aged 10 to 17 with multiple sclerosis.

The chain's CDR3 is CASSLDPGRYNEQYF. The CDR3 DNA is TGTGCCAGCAGCTTAGATCCCGGGCGGTACAATGAGCAGTACTTC. V usage is TRBV11-3 and J usage is TRBJ2-5; D not certain. Germline loops: CDR1 SGHNT, CDR2 YENEEA. There are 15 residues in the CDR3. The V and J ends lost 0 bases and 11 bases respectively, with 19 bases between them.

The genes are TRBV4-1 and TRBJ2-3; tentatively, D is TRBD1 (5 bases). V was shortened by 1 base and J by 5 bases, with 19 bases between the two germline ends. Germline V gives CDR1 MGHRA, CDR2 YSYEKL. The CDR3 covers 17 residues. Here the CDR3 DNA reads TGCGCCAGCAGCCAAGGGTGGTCGGGTTTAGGACAAGATACGCAGTATTTT. Amino acid sequence: CASSQGWSGLGQDTQYF.

V and J are TRBV6-1 and TRBJ2-7; a weak D match, TRBD1 (5 bases). CDR3 length: 13 amino acids. The germline CDR1 and CDR2 sequences are MNHNS and SASEGT. V was pared by 6 bases and J by 5 bases, with 14 bases between. The CDR3 here is CASSPRATDEQYF. CDR3 in DNA: TGTGCCAGCAGCCCCAGGGCCACGGACGAGCAGTACTTC.

Sample share makes this clonotype medium-sized. The rearrangement uses TRBV6-2 or TRBV6-3 and TRBJ2-3, with 8 nucleotides matching TRBD1. V was pared by 2 bases and J by 0 bases, with 1 base of the junction left unmatched. Germline CDR1 and CDR2: MNHEY and SVGEGT. There are 15 residues in the CDR3. CDR3 sequence reads: CASSYRDRSTDTQYF. Here the CDR3 DNA reads TGTGCCAGCAGTTACAGGGACAGGAGCACAGATACGCAGTATTTT.

This clonotype has a handful of counts. The rearrangement links TRBV7-3 to TRBJ2-3; D is perhaps TRBD2 (6 bases). Looked up from germline, CDR1 is SGHTA and CDR2 is FQGTGA. V lost 4 bases and J lost 8, with 16 bases in between. There are 14 residues in the CDR3. The CDR3 DNA follows: TGTGCCAGCAGCTCCCCGGGAGTTGGAGGTACGCAGTATTTT. Translated: CASSSPGVGGTQYF.

V usage is TRBV28 and J usage is TRBJ2-3; 16 nucleotides align to TRBD2. Germline-derived CDR1 and CDR2 are MDHEN and SYDVKM. The CDR3 extends over 17 amino acids. V lost 6 bases, J lost 2 bases, and 5 bases stayed unmatched. The DNA for the CDR3 is TGTGCCAGCAGCTCTGGGACTAGCGGGAGGGTCACAGATACGCAGTATTTT. Encoded protein: CASSSGTSGRVTDTQYF.

V gene TRBV7-2 combines with J gene TRBJ2-1, with 10 bases aligning to TRBD2. Trimming cost V 5 bases and J 0 bases; bases outside gene matches: 7. There are 17 residues in the CDR3. CDR1 is SGHTA and CDR2 is FQGNSA in the germline V gene. This CDR3 reads CASSRGLAEISYNEQFF. Here the CDR3 DNA reads TGTGCCAGCAGCCGTGGACTAGCGGAGATCTCCTACAATGAGCAGTTCTTC.

The chain is built from TRBV12-3 or TRBV12-4 and TRBJ1-2; 9 bases are a match to TRBD1. The trim removed 4 bases at V and 4 bases at J, leaving 10 bases unmatched. The CDR3 contains 16 residues. CDR3 bases: TGTGCCAGCAGTTCCCCCGGACAGGGGAGAGTCTATGGCTACACCTTC. Translation gives CASSSPGQGRVYGYTF.

This rearrangement joins TRBV5-1 to TRBJ2-1; possibly TRBD2 for D (6 bases). The CDR3 is made up of 14 amino acids. The germline gives CDR1 SGHRS, CDR2 YFSETQ. The V end lost 4 bases, the J end lost 7 bases, and 15 bases lay between the germline ends. In DNA, the CDR3 is TGCGCCAGCAGCGTGACGGGACTCACTAATGAGCAGTTCTTC. Its protein is CASSVTGLTNEQFF.

A remark on this clonotype: One end of the junction does not line up with germline, which may come from a read error. This chain joins TRBV12-3 or TRBV12-4 and TRBJ2-1; 8 bases line up with TRBD1. CDR3 length equals 15 residues. In DNA form, the CDR3 reads TGTGCTAGCAGACTAGGACAGGGTACCTACAATGAGCAGTTCTTC. Translated, it gives CASRLGQGTYNEQFF.

The rearrangement joins TRBV12-3 or TRBV12-4 to TRBJ2-1; 9 bases fit TRBD2. Trimming cost V 3 bases and J 10 bases; bases outside gene matches: 7. The CDR3 runs 14 residues. The CDR3 region has the DNA TGTGCCAGCAGTTTGTGGCGGGAGGGCCACGAGCAGTTCTTC. As protein: CASSLWREGHEQFF.

This chain uses TRBV11-2 with TRBJ2-3, with D perhaps being TRBD1 or TRBD2 (5 bases each). The CDR3 consists of 15 residues. The V end was cut by 11 bases, the J end by 2 bases, with 20 bases between. CDR1 and CDR2 (germline): SGHAT, FQNNGV. The CDR3 DNA sequence: TGTGCCGGAAACCCATTAACCGGGGCCACAGATACGCAGTATTTT. It encodes CAGNPLTGATDTQYF.

The chain couples TRBV29-1 to TRBJ1-2, with 10 bases fitting TRBD1. This CDR3 is 15 amino acids long. Germline CDR1 SQVTM, CDR2 ANQGSEA. Unmatched junction bases numbered 11, after V lost 8 bases and J lost 2 bases. CDR3 amino acids: CSITMGQGRNYGYTF. The DNA of the CDR3 is TGCAGCATAACGATGGGACAGGGGCGGAACTATGGCTACACCTTC.

This clonotype was seen just once. The CDR3 reads CASTPLATGNEQFF. The DNA of the CDR3 is TGTGCCAGCACCCCCCTAGCGACTGGGAATGAGCAGTTCTTC. V gene TRBV7-8 combines with J gene TRBJ2-1; tentatively, D is TRBD2 (6 bases). The CDR3 has 14 residues. The germline V gene encodes CDR1 SGHVS and CDR2 FQNEAQ. V lost 7 bases and J lost 7, with 17 bases in between.

CDR3 sequence: CASSLPQGLSYEQYF. CDR3 nucleotide sequence: TGTGCCAGCAGCCTCCCCCAGGGGCTATCCTACGAGCAGTACTTC. The chain couples TRBV2 to TRBJ2-7, with D perhaps matching TRBD1 (6 bases). The CDR3 extends over 15 amino acids. Germline V gene lookup returns CDR1 SNHLY and CDR2 FYNNEI. Trimming took off 6 bases at V and 1 base at J, with 16 bases between the two ends.

This clonotype was detected a few times. This rearrangement joins TRBV4-2 to TRBJ2-5, with 10 positions matching TRBD2. CDR1 is LGHNA, CDR2 YNFKEQ, per germline. CDR3 length equals 16 residues. Unmatched junction bases numbered 6, after V lost 0 bases and J lost 5 bases. The CDR3 sequence is CASSQDDLAGAETQYF. The CDR3 DNA sequence: TGTGCCAGCAGCCAAGATGATCTAGCGGGAGCGGAGACCCAGTACTTC.

The chain uses TRBV11-2 and TRBJ2-3, with a weak D call TRBD1 (5 bases). The CDR3 length is 14 residues. CDR1 is SGHAT, CDR2 FQNNGV, per germline. V lost 0 bases to trimming and J lost 10 bases, with 14 bases between them. The CDR3 nucleotides are TGTGCCAGCAGCTTAGATGGGGCCTTGCGCTCGCAGTATTTT. This gives the protein CASSLDGALRSQYF.

The chain couples TRBV5-1 to TRBJ2-6; no clear D. Deletions cut 5 bases from V and 2 bases from J, with 23 bases between. CDR3 length: 19 amino acids. The germline V gene has CDR1 SGHRS and CDR2 YFSETQ. The chain's CDR3 is CASSVTVKFRVPGANVLTF. In DNA form, the CDR3 reads TGCGCCAGCAGTGTCACAGTTAAATTTCGTGTCCCTGGGGCCAACGTCCTGACTTTC.

V gene TRBV6-1 combines with J gene TRBJ2-7, with 9 bases identical to TRBD2. V shed 7 bases and J 4 bases; nucleotides not matched to a gene: 11. There are 15 residues in the CDR3. CDR1 and CDR2 from the germline V gene are MNHNS and SASEGT. CDR3 bases: TGTGCCAGCAAAATCGCGCCTAGCGGGGAATACGAGCAGTACTTC. Protein: CASKIAPSGEYEQYF.

The chain links TRBV6-2 or TRBV6-3 to TRBJ2-2; no firm D call. Trimming cost V 8 bases and J 0 bases, with 10 bases left between them. The germline V gene has CDR1 MNHEY and CDR2 SVGEGT. This CDR3 is built from 14 residues. The CDR3 DNA reads TGTGCCAGCCACCAATTTTCGAACACCGGGGAGCTGTTTTTT. It specifies CASHQFSNTGELFF.

This clonotype turned up a few times. The CDR3 DNA reads TGTGCCAGCAGTTCCTTTCCCCACGAGCAGTACTTC. Protein: CASSSFPHEQYF. The V and J genes are TRBV6-5 and TRBJ2-4; D is unclear. Judging by the DNA end, TRBJ2-7 fits better; the J call may be wrong. Germline V CDR1 and CDR2: MNHEY, SVGAGI. The CDR3 contains 12 residues.

J is TRBJ2-1 and V is TRBV12-3 or TRBV12-4; 8 bases map to TRBD2. Losses at the gene ends were 6 bases for V and 7 bases for J; bases not matched to a gene: 11. There are 15 residues in the CDR3. The CDR3 protein is CASSPGLAEGNEQFF. The CDR3 nucleotides read TGTGCCAGCAGCCCTGGACTAGCCGAGGGGAATGAGCAGTTCTTC.

This clonotype came up a few times. CDR3 protein: CASSLGQDNYEQYF. The CDR3 coding sequence is TGCGCCAGCAGCTTAGGACAGGATAACTACGAGCAGTACTTC. V gene TRBV5-1 combines with J gene TRBJ2-7; 7 bases fit TRBD1. The CDR3 has 14 amino acids. V was clipped by 2 bases and J by 3 bases; unmatched bases: 5. Germline CDR1 and CDR2: SGHRS and YFSETQ.

V and J are TRBV6-5 and TRBJ1-5; D might be TRBD1 (5 bases). Germline V lookup: CDR1 MNHEY, CDR2 SVGAGI. V was trimmed by 2 bases and J by 8 bases, leaving 25 bases between them. The CDR3 consists of 18 residues. DNA of the CDR3: TGTGCCAGCAGTTACCATCCTCCCCCAGGGTTGTATTGGGAGCCCCAGCATTTT. Translation gives CASSYHPPPGLYWEPQHF.

This clonotype was observed many times. This rearrangement joins TRBV7-2 to TRBJ1-1; D unresolved. The V and J ends lost 6 bases and 2 bases respectively, with 13 bases between them. Germline values: CDR1 SGHTA, CDR2 FQGNSA. CDR3 length: 14 amino acids. CDR3 nucleotide sequence: TGTGCCAGCAGTCGCCGGACGGGAAACACTGAAGCTTTCTTT. Its translation is CASSRRTGNTEAFF.

This chain joins TRBV10-3 and TRBJ2-3; 10 bases align to TRBD2. This CDR3 comprises 16 residues. Germline CDR1 reads ENHRY; CDR2 reads SYGVKD. V shed 2 bases, J shed 2 bases, and the junction held 4 bases outside the gene matches. The CDR3 protein is CAISEGTSVNTDTQYF. The DNA of the CDR3 is TGTGCCATCAGTGAGGGGACTAGCGTAAACACAGATACGCAGTATTTT.

The J gene is TRBJ2-7, the V gene TRBV7-9; TRBD1 matches 10 bases. The end of the DNA aligns better with TRBJ2-5, so the J call may be wrong. The CDR3 length is 15 residues. CDR1 and CDR2 from the germline V gene are SEHNR and FQNEAQ (reference sequence). The CDR3 region is CASSLGTGGSETQYF. CDR3 nucleotide sequence: TGTGCCAGCAGCTTAGGGACAGGGGGTTCCGAGACCCAGTACTTC.

The chain has TRBV4-1 and TRBJ1-1; D possibly corresponds to TRBD1 (6 bases). V dropped 1 base and J dropped 5 bases, with 17 bases sitting between them. Germline V gene data show CDR1 as MGHRA and CDR2 as YSYEKL. There are 16 residues in the CDR3. The CDR3 coding sequence is TGCGCCAGCAGCCAAGGGGGGGCAGGGTCGGTGACTGAAGCTTTCTTT. Translating gives CASSQGGAGSVTEAFF.

The chain has TRBV7-2 and TRBJ2-7; a weak D match, TRBD1 (6 bases). The CDR3 runs to 14 residues. The germline CDR1 and CDR2 sequences are SGHTA and FQGNSA. Trimming shortened V by 1 base and J by 3 bases, and 10 bases separated the two germline ends. DNA of the CDR3: TGTGCCAGCAGCTTAGAACAGGGATACTACGAGCAGTACTTC. Translated: CASSLEQGYYEQYF.